This TCR beta chain originates from a study of radiotherapy plus CTLA-4 blockade in lung cancer. Across the whole study: Disease control was present in 25% to 35% of patients, and objective responses in about 18%.

Alongside CTLA-4 blockade with ipilimumab, patients with chemo-refractory metastatic non-small-cell lung cancer received focal radiation. About this clone: Its target is not known.

This table comes from immunoSEQ multiplex PCR, and its TCRdb copy is limited to in-frame clones, with some not included. Found here are 95,000 to 150,000 clones, 75% to 90% of them singletons; the top ten hold just under 7%. The CDR3 totals 13 residues. Trimming shortened V by 8 bases and J by 2 bases, and 8 bases separated the two germline ends. CDR1 is SGHRS and CDR2 is YFSETQ in the germline V gene. Findings of the study overall: Researchers report tumor-derived TCR clones expanding in blood after radiotherapy plus ipilimumab.

V is TRBV5-1 and J is TRBJ2-6, with D unresolved. The clonotype originates from a human donor with non-small cell lung cancer that progressed on radiotherapy plus ipilimumab. Material: peripheral blood, obtained from a patient treated with radiotherapy plus ipilimumab. In DNA form, the CDR3 reads TGCGCCAGTCAGAATCCTGGGGCCAACGTCCTGACTTTC. Amino acid sequence: CASQNPGANVLTF.